The entry below gives a single T cell receptor (beta chain) sequence along with its context. The antigen is unknown. These data originate in a study of response to subunit inactivated influenza vaccine. Study findings and constraints: New T cells are recruited in small numbers by each seasonal influenza vaccination, according to the authors' suggestion.

TCRdb called the RT-PCR reads again in MiXCR, with one record for every CDR3 protein. The data contain roughly 460,000 distinct CDR3 sequences, 9.5% to 12% of them singletons. The length of the CDR3 is 14 residues. V trimming: 1 base; J trimming: 10 bases; junction bases outside the gene matches: 4. Germline V gives CDR1 SGHDT, CDR2 YYEEEE. This TCR came from a man aged 50 or older who received an inactivated influenza vaccine. The chain has TRBV5-6 and TRBJ1-6, with TRBD1 matching 8 bases. The input for sequencing was PBMCs from blood, taken 45 days after vaccination. Here the CDR3 DNA reads TGTGCCAGCAGCTTGAGGCAGGGGGCATCACCCCTCCACTTT. The encoded protein is CASSLRQGASPLHF. The full variable domain, with the rest looked up from reference TRBV5-6 and TRBJ1-6, is DAGVTQSPTHLIKTRGQQVTLRCSPKSGHDTVSWYQQALGQGPQFIFQYYEEEERQRGNFPDRFSGHQFPNYSSELNVNALLLGDSALYLCASSLRQGASPLHFGNGTRLTVT.